Below, 5 T cell receptor beta chains from the same sample are listed, as sequenced in a study of T cells after yellow fever vaccination. TCRdb itself ran the 5' RACE reads through MiXCR, one entry per CDR3 protein. The sample records some 350,000 distinct CDR3 sequences, about 4% being singletons. Sequenced here: PBMCs, sampled 5 days after the yellow fever booster vaccination. These receptor sequences come from a man between 18 and 29 years old who received the YFV17D yellow fever vaccine.

This clonotype was seen only a few times. The rearrangement uses TRBV5-4 and TRBJ1-1; D is unclear. The CDR3 covers 16 residues. Trimming shortened V by 0 bases and J by 1 base, and 13 bases separated the two germline ends. CDR1 and CDR2 (germline): SGHNT, YYREEE (reference sequence). This chain's CDR3 is CASSLGGILSNTEAFF. DNA of the CDR3: TGTGCCAGCAGCTTGGGTGGTATCCTCTCGAACACTGAAGCTTTCTTT.

This chain links TRBV3-1 with TRBJ2-3; TRBD2 might be the D (7 bases). Germline V gene data show CDR1 as LGHDT and CDR2 as YNNKEL (reference sequence). The CDR3 loop spans 16 amino acids. V dropped 0 bases and J dropped 0 bases, with 10 bases sitting between them. CDR3 sequence: CASSQEGGASTDTQYF. As DNA, the CDR3 is TGTGCCAGCAGCCAAGAAGGGGGGGCTAGCACAGATACGCAGTATTTT.

This chain connects TRBV20-1 to TRBJ1-6, with D unresolved. Trimming cost V 6 bases and J 7 bases, with 16 bases left between them. CDR3 length: 14 amino acids. Germline CDR1 reads DFQATT; CDR2 reads SNEGSKA (reference sequence). The CDR3 protein is CSARLGPPNSPLHF. CDR3 coding DNA: TGCAGTGCCCGACTAGGACCGCCAAATTCACCCCTCCACTTT.

At least ten counts were recorded for this clonotype. The rearrangement links TRBV19 to TRBJ2-2, with D possibly being TRBD2 (7 bases). The V end was cut by 7 bases, the J end by 1 base, with 16 bases between. CDR1 is LNHDA, CDR2 SQIVND, per germline (reference sequence). The CDR3 covers 16 residues. The CDR3 DNA sequence: TGTGCCAGTACCAACGGGGGGCCCGTGAACACCGGGGAGCTGTTTTTT. Its protein is CASTNGGPVNTGELFF.

This clonotype has only a few counts. J is TRBJ2-7 and V is TRBV29-1; TRBD1 matches at 7 bases. V trimming: 5 bases; J trimming: 2 bases; junction bases outside the gene matches: 9. The CDR3 extends over 14 amino acids. Germline V gene sequence: CDR1 SQVTM, CDR2 ANQGSEA. The CDR3 protein is CSVYTGAVTYEQYF. The CDR3 region has the DNA TGCAGCGTTTATACAGGGGCCGTAACCTACGAGCAGTACTTC.